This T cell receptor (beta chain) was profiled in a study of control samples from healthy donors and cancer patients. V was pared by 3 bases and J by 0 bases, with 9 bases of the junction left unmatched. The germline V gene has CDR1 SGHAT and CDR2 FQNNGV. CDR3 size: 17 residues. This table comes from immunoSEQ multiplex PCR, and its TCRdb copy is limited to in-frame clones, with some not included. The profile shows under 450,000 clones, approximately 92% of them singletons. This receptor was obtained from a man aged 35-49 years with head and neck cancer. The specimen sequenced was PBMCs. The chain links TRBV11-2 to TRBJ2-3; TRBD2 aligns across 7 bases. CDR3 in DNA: TGTGCCAGCAGCTTGCACCTAGCGGAGGCTAGCACAGATACGCAGTATTTT. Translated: CASSLHLAEASTDTQYF.